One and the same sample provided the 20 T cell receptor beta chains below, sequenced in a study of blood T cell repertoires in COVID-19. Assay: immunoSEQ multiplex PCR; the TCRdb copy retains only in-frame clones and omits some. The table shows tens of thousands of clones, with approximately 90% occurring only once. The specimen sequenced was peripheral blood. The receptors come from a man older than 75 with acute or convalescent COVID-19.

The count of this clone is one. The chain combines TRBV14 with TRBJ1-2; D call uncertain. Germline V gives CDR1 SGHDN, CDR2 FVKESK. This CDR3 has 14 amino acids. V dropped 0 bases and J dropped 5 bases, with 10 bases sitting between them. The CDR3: CASSQERLQYGYTF. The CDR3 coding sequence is TGTGCCAGCAGCCAAGAAAGGTTACAGTATGGCTACACCTTC.

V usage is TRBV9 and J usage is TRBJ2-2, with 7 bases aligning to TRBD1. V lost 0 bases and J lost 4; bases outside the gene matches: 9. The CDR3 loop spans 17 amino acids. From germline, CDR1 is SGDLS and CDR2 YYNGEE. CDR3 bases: TGTGCCAGCAGCGTAGCGGCAGGGGGTTTAGGCACCGGGGAGCTGTTTTTT. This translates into CASSVAAGGLGTGELFF.

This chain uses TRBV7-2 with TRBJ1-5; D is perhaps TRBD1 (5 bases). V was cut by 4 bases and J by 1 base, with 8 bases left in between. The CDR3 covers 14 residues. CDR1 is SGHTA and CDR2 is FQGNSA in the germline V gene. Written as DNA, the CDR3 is TGTGCCAGCAGCTCCAGGGCAAGCAATCAGCCCCAGCATTTT. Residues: CASSSRASNQPQHF.

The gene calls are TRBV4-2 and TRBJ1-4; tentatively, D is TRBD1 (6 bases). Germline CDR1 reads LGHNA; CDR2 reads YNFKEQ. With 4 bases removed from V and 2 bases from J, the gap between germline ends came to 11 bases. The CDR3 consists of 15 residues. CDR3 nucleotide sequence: TGTGCCAGCAGCCGGGGGACACCTACTAATGAAAAACTGTTTTTT. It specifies CASSRGTPTNEKLFF.

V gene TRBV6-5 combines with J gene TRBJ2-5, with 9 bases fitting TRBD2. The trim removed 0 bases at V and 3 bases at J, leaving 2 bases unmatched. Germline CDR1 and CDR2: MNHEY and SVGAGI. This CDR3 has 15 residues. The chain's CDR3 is CASSYSRLAEETQYF. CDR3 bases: TGTGCCAGCAGTTACTCGAGACTAGCGGAAGAGACCCAGTACTTC.

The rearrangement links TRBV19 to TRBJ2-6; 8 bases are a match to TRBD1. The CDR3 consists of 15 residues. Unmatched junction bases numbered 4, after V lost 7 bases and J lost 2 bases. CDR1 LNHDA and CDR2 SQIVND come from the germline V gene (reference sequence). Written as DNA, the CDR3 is TGTGCCAGTACTACAGGGGGAACTGGGGCCAACGTCCTGACTTTC. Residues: CASTTGGTGANVLTF.

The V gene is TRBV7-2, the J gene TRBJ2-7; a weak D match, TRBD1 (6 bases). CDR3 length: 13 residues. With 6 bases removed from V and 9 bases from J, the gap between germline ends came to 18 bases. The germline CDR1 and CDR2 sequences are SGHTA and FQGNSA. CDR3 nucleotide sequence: TGTGCCAGCAGTAAACGGGACCTAGGGGGGCAGTACTTC. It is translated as CASSKRDLGGQYF.

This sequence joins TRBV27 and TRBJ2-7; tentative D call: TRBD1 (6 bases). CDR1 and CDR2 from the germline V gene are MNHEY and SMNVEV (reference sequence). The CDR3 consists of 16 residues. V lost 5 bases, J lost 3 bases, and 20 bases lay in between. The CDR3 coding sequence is TGTGCCAGCAGTCATGAACCGGGACACATCTTCTACGAGCAGTACTTC. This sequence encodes CASSHEPGHIFYEQYF.

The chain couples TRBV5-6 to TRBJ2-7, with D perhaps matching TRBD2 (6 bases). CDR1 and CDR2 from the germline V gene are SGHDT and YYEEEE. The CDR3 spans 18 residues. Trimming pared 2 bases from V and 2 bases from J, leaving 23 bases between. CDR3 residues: CASSFWLPAREAPYEQYF. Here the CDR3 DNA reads TGTGCCAGCAGCTTCTGGCTCCCGGCCAGGGAGGCCCCCTACGAGCAGTACTTC.

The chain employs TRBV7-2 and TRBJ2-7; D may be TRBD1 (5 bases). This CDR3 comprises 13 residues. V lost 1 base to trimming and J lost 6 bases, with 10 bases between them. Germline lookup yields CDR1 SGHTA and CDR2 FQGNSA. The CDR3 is CASSLGDRGEQYF. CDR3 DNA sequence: TGTGCCAGCAGCTTAGGAGACAGAGGCGAGCAGTACTTC.

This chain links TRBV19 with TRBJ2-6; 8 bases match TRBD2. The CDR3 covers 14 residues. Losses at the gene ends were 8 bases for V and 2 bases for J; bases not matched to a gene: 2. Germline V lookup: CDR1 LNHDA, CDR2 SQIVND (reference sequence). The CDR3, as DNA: TGTGCCAGTGCGGGGGGCGCTGGGGCCAACGTCCTGACTTTC. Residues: CASAGGAGANVLTF.

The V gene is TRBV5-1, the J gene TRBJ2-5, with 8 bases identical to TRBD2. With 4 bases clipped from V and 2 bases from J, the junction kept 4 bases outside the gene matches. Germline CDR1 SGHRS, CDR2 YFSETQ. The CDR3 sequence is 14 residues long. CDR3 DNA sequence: TGCGCCAGCAGCCGTCAGCGGGGGCAAGAGACCCAGTACTTC. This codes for CASSRQRGQETQYF.

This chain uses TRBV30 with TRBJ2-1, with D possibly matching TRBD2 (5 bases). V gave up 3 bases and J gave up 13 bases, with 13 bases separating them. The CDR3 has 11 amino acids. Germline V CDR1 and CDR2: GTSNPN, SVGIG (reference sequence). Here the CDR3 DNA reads TGTGCCTGGAGCTTCGGACTGGTACAGTTCTTC. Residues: CAWSFGLVQFF.

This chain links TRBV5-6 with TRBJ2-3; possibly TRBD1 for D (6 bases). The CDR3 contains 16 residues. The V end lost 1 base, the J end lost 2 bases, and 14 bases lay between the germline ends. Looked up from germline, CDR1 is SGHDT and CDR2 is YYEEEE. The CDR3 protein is CASSLRSGALTDTQYF. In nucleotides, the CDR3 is TGTGCCAGCAGCTTGAGATCAGGGGCCCTCACAGATACGCAGTATTTT.

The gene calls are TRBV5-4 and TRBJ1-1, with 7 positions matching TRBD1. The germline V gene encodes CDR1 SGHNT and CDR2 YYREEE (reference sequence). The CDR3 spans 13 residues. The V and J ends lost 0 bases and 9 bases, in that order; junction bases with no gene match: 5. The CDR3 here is CASSLAGTAKAFF. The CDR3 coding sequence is TGTGCCAGCAGCTTGGCCGGGACAGCCAAAGCTTTCTTT.

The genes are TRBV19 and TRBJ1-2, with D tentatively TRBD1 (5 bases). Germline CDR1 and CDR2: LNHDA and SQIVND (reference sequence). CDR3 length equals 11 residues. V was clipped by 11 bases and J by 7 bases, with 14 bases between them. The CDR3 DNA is TGTGCCTCCCGTGGGGGGAGTGGCTACACCTTC. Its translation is CASRGGSGYTF.

For the CDR3, the DNA is TGTGCCTGGAGTGTAGGAGGGGTGGGCACTGAAGCTTTCTTT. Translated: CAWSVGGVGTEAFF. J is TRBJ1-1 and V is TRBV30; tentatively, D is TRBD1 (5 bases). The V end lost 0 bases, the J end lost 4 bases, and 12 bases lay between the germline ends. Per the germline V gene, CDR1 is GTSNPN and CDR2 is SVGIG (reference sequence). The CDR3 consists of 14 residues.

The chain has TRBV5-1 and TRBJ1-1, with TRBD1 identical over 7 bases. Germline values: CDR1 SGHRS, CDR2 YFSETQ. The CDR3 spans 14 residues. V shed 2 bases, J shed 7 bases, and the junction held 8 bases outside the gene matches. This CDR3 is CASSFDRDVGEAFF. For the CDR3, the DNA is TGCGCCAGCAGCTTCGACAGGGATGTAGGTGAAGCTTTCTTT.

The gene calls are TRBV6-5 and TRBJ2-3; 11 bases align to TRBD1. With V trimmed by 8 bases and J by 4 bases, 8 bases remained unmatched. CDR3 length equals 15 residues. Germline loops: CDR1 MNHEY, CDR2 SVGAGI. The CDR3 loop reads CASLRDRGGADTQYF. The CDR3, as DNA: TGTGCCAGCCTTAGGGACAGGGGGGGAGCAGATACGCAGTATTTT.

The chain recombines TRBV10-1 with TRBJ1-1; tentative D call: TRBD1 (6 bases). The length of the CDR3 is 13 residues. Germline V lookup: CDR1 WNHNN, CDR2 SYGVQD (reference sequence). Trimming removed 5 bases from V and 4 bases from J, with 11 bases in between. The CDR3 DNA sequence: TGCGCCAGCAGTCACGGCAGGGGCACTGAAGCTTTCTTT. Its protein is CASSHGRGTEAFF.